This entry lists 22 T cell receptor beta chains sequenced from one sample in a study of T cells in localized non-small cell lung cancer. Only in-frame clones appear in the TCRdb table, and some are missing; sequencing was by immunoSEQ multiplex PCR. The data contain tens of thousands of clones, 78% of them singletons. Source: peripheral blood, taken before any cancer treatment. These TCRs come from a male donor older than 55 with stage II squamous cell lung carcinoma.

The chain recombines TRBV18 with TRBJ2-7, with D possibly being TRBD1 or TRBD2 (5 bases each). Trimming stripped 6 bases from V and 6 bases from J, with 18 bases between. Germline-derived CDR1 and CDR2 are KGHSH and LQKENI. This CDR3 is 14 amino acids long. The CDR3 loop is CASSGDVPSSEQYF. The CDR3 nucleotides are TGTGCCAGCTCGGGGGACGTGCCTTCGTCCGAGCAGTACTTC.

In its sample, this clone was seen once. The V call is TRBV5-1, the J call TRBJ1-1, with D unresolved. The V end was cut by 2 bases, the J end by 7 bases, with 15 bases between. The CDR3 contains 14 residues. Germline CDR1 and CDR2: SGHRS and YFSETQ. CDR3 residues: CASSFGNLVGEAFF. CDR3 nucleotide sequence: TGCGCCAGCAGCTTTGGGAACCTCGTAGGTGAAGCTTTCTTT.

The gene calls are TRBV5-6 and TRBJ2-4; D call uncertain. Germline CDR1 is SGHDT and CDR2 is YYEEEE. Trimming left V 0 bases short and J 7 bases short, with 5 bases between. This CDR3 is 12 amino acids long. Written as DNA, the CDR3 is TGTGCCAGCAGCTTGGACGAGAACATTCAGTACTTC. This gives the protein CASSLDENIQYF. The full variable domain, completed using reference TRBV5-6 and TRBJ2-4, is DAGVTQSPTHLIKTRGQQVTLRCSPKSGHDTVSWYQQALGQGPQFIFQYYEEEERQRGNFPDRFSGHQFPNYSSELNVNALLLGDSALYLCASSLDENIQYFGAGTRLSVL.

The chain employs TRBV19 and TRBJ1-1, with 7 bases lining up with TRBD1. Germline CDR1 LNHDA, CDR2 SQIVND (reference sequence). CDR3 size: 13 residues. The trim removed 10 bases at V and 8 bases at J, leaving 13 bases unmatched. In nucleotides, the CDR3 is TGTGCCACTCAAAAGGGGACAGAATACGAAGCTTTCTTT. The encoded protein is CATQKGTEYEAFF.

This clone has a single count. The chain carries TRBV28 and TRBJ1-1, with a tentative D call TRBD1 (5 bases). The CDR3 length is 12 residues. Between the trimmed V and J ends, which lost 2 bases and 8 bases, there was a span of 9 bases. Germline CDR1 is MDHEN and CDR2 is SYDVKM. The DNA of the CDR3 is TGTGCCAGCAGTTTAGGAAACAGGGAAGCTTTCTTT. This codes for CASSLGNREAFF. Full variable domain (missing parts from reference TRBV28 and TRBJ1-1): DVKVTQSSRYLVKRTGEKVFLECVQDMDHENMFWYRQDPGLGLRLIYFSYDVKMKEKGDIPEGYSVSREKKERFSLILESASTNQTSMYLCASSLGNREAFFGQGTRLTVV.

The chain joins TRBV7-3 to TRBJ2-2, with a tentative D call TRBD2 (6 bases). This CDR3 is built from 14 residues. From germline, CDR1 is SGHTA and CDR2 FQGTGA. Trimming removed 5 bases from V and 4 bases from J, with 11 bases in between. The CDR3 here is CASSPGLSTGELFF. The CDR3 nucleotides read TGTGCCAGCAGCCCGGGACTGTCCACCGGGGAGCTGTTTTTT.

The V and J genes are TRBV27 and TRBJ1-6; D unclear. CDR1 and CDR2 from the germline V gene are MNHEY and SMNVEV (reference sequence). Trimming left V 0 bases short and J 0 bases short, with 3 bases between. The CDR3 has 15 amino acids. CDR3 loop: CASSLSLSYNSPLHF. In DNA form, the CDR3 reads TGTGCCAGCAGTTTATCACTCTCCTATAATTCACCCCTCCACTTT.

The chain recombines TRBV5-6 with TRBJ1-1; the D is unclear. The germline V gene encodes CDR1 SGHDT and CDR2 YYEEEE. Trimming removed 2 bases from V and 3 bases from J, with 11 bases in between. The CDR3 extends over 14 amino acids. CDR3 region: CASSFGGRDTEAFF. The CDR3 nucleotides are TGTGCCAGCAGCTTCGGAGGGAGGGACACTGAAGCTTTCTTT. The whole variable domain, remainder taken from reference TRBV5-6 and TRBJ1-1, is DAGVTQSPTHLIKTRGQQVTLRCSPKSGHDTVSWYQQALGQGPQFIFQYYEEEERQRGNFPDRFSGHQFPNYSSELNVNALLLGDSALYLCASSFGGRDTEAFFGQGTRLTVV.

The J gene is TRBJ2-6, the V gene TRBV7-2, with D uncertain. CDR1 and CDR2 from the germline V gene are SGHTA and FQGNSA. V lost 1 base, J lost 1 base, and 5 bases lay in between. The CDR3 has 15 amino acids. The CDR3 bases are TGTGCCAGCAGCTTAGATTCTTCTGGGGCCAACGTCCTGACTTTC. Its translation is CASSLDSSGANVLTF.

The chain links TRBV4-1 to TRBJ2-3; the D gene is possibly TRBD2 (6 bases). Germline CDR1 is MGHRA and CDR2 is YSYEKL. Trimming removed 4 bases from V and 6 bases from J, with 14 bases in between. CDR3 length: 14 residues. CDR3 bases: TGCGCCAGCAGCCGCGGGGTAGGCTGGGATACGCAGTATTTT. The encoded protein is CASSRGVGWDTQYF.

The rearrangement links TRBV27 to TRBJ2-1; 8 bases map to TRBD2. Germline lookup yields CDR1 MNHEY and CDR2 SMNVEV (reference sequence). The junction had 5 bases not matched to a gene; V was cut back by 6 bases and J by 7 bases. The CDR3 consists of 13 residues. As DNA, the CDR3 is TGTGCCAGCAGGGGACTAGTGGAAAATGAGCAGTTCTTC. Amino acid sequence: CASRGLVENEQFF.

The rearrangement uses TRBV30 and TRBJ1-5, with D possibly TRBD1 on 5 matching bases. Germline loops: CDR1 GTSNPN, CDR2 SVGIG (reference sequence). Trimming took 1 base from V and 0 from J, leaving 16 bases between them. CDR3 length: 17 residues. The CDR3 nucleotides read TGTGCCTGGAGTGGGGGGGAGTACCTCTATAGCAATCAGCCCCAGCATTTT. Protein product: CAWSGGEYLYSNQPQHF.

Judged by abundance, this clone is medium-sized. This chain uses TRBV18 with TRBJ1-1, with D perhaps TRBD1 (5 bases). The CDR3 covers 13 residues. Germline CDR1 is KGHSH and CDR2 is LQKENI. V lost 3 bases to trimming and J lost 1 base, with 6 bases between them. CDR3 residues: CASSPQGNTEAFF. The CDR3 nucleotides read TGTGCCAGCTCACCTCAGGGGAACACTGAAGCTTTCTTT.

The J gene is TRBJ2-1, the V gene TRBV5-6, with D tentatively TRBD1 or TRBD2 (5 bases each). CDR1 SGHDT and CDR2 YYEEEE come from the germline V gene. The CDR3 is made up of 16 amino acids. V lost 3 bases and J lost 3, with 16 bases in between. The CDR3 is CASSSTLGPFYNEQFF. The CDR3 DNA follows: TGTGCCAGCAGCTCGACACTGGGACCGTTCTACAATGAGCAGTTCTTC.

The chain uses TRBV2 and TRBJ1-4, with D hard to call. Germline CDR1 is SNHLY and CDR2 is FYNNEI. The CDR3 has 15 residues. V lost 5 bases and J lost 8, with 18 bases in between. The CDR3 region has the DNA TGTGCCAGCAGTCTGAGCGGGAAACTGGGGGAAAAACTGTTTTTT. Its translation is CASSLSGKLGEKLFF.

The chain combines TRBV5-6 with TRBJ2-3, with 7 bases identical to TRBD2. V was clipped by 4 bases and J by 1 base; unmatched bases: 6. Germline V gives CDR1 SGHDT, CDR2 YYEEEE. The CDR3 length is 15 residues. DNA of the CDR3: TGTGCCAGCAGCCCGGACGCGGGGGGCACAGATACGCAGTATTTT. This encodes CASSPDAGGTDTQYF.

This chain joins TRBV6-5 and TRBJ1-1; D remains ambiguous. Germline CDR1 is MNHEY and CDR2 is SVGAGI. With 6 bases removed from V and 0 bases from J, the gap between germline ends came to 2 bases. CDR3 length equals 11 residues. The CDR3 sequence: CASRVNTEAFF. The CDR3 DNA sequence: TGTGCCAGCAGAGTGAACACTGAAGCTTTCTTT.

The rearrangement joins TRBV12-5 to TRBJ2-5, with 9 nucleotides matching TRBD1. V lost 5 bases to trimming and J lost 3 bases; unmatched junction nucleotides: 4. The germline gives CDR1 LGHNT, CDR2 FRNRAP. This CDR3 is 14 amino acids long. The CDR3 region is CASGHDRGKETQYF. The CDR3 region has the DNA TGTGCTAGTGGTCATGACAGGGGGAAAGAGACCCAGTACTTC.

The gene calls are TRBV5-1 and TRBJ2-5, with a possible D match to TRBD2 (6 bases). The CDR3 length is 15 residues. Trimming cost V 3 bases and J 3 bases, with 15 bases left between them. Germline V gene lookup returns CDR1 SGHRS and CDR2 YFSETQ. The CDR3, as DNA: TGCGCCAGCAGCTCCTACGGAGGGGTGGAAGAGACCCAGTACTTC. Translation: CASSSYGGVEETQYF.

CDR3 coding DNA: TGTGCCAGCAGTTACGTCGACGCTGAAGATACGCAGTATTTT. It is translated as CASSYVDAEDTQYF. The rearrangement joins TRBV6-5 to TRBJ2-3; D is ambiguous. Trimming removed 2 bases from V and 5 bases from J, with 11 bases in between. This CDR3 has 14 residues. The V gene's germline CDR1 is MNHEY and CDR2 SVGAGI.

The chain carries TRBV11-2 and TRBJ2-5; TRBD1 might be the D (6 bases). CDR1 is SGHAT and CDR2 is FQNNGV in the germline V gene. This CDR3 spans 13 amino acids. V gave up 4 bases and J gave up 3 bases, with 9 bases separating them. The CDR3 bases are TGTGCCAGCAGCTCGGGACAAAAAGAGACCCAGTACTTC. Translated, it gives CASSSGQKETQYF.

V and J are TRBV19 and TRBJ2-4; either TRBD1 or TRBD2 may supply D (5 bases each). The CDR3 consists of 14 residues. Germline V lookup: CDR1 LNHDA, CDR2 SQIVND (reference sequence). Trimming stripped 3 bases from V and 7 bases from J, with 13 bases between. CDR3 residues: CASSIGARANIQYF. The DNA for the CDR3 is TGTGCCAGTAGTATCGGGGCCCGCGCGAACATTCAGTACTTC. Based on the CDR3 plus reference TRBV19 and TRBJ2-4, the full variable domain is DGGITQSPKYLFRKEGQNVTLSCEQNLNHDAMYWYRQDPGQGLRLIYYSQIVNDFQKGDIAEGYSVSREKKESFPLTVTSAQKNPTAFYLCASSIGARANIQYFGAGTRLSVL.